This record concerns one TCR beta chain sequence. The antigen remains undetermined. The repertoire was sequenced with immunoSEQ multiplex PCR; TCRdb's copy has only in-frame clones and lacks some. This sample has approximately 22,000 clones, with about 86% found just once. The time point here: 266 days after commencement of treatment, after nivolumab therapy. The treatment: AdE1-LMPpoly-expanded autologous EBV-specific T-cell therapy followed by anti-PD-1 nivolumab. The data originate from a study of EBV T-cell therapy then PD-1 blockade in nasopharyngeal carcinoma. Sample: CD8+ T cells from blood, taken at roughly day 290 from a patient whose treatment included autologous EBV-specific T cells and nivolumab. The sequence was obtained from a man between 35 and 55 years old with nasopharyngeal carcinoma.

CDR3 in amino acids: CASSQNRGTGGGYTF. CDR3 bases: TGCGCCAGCAGCCAGAATCGGGGGACAGGAGGTGGCTACACCTTC. The rearrangement links TRBV4-1 to TRBJ1-2; TRBD1 matches at 8 bases. V lost 3 bases and J lost 7; bases outside the gene matches: 10. Germline CDR1 and CDR2: MGHRA and YSYEKL. CDR3 size: 15 residues.